These 5 T cell receptor beta chains originate from one sample sequenced in a study of blood T cells in healthy people across ages. The second PCR ran about 6 to 11 cycles with a sample-barcoded 5' primer and J-beta primers. TCRdb reanalysed the 5' RACE reads using MiXCR and keeps one entry per CDR3 protein. The sample lists hundreds of thousands of distinct CDR3 sequences, roughly 25% seen once, with 9% to 9.5% in the top ten. This same sample was also part of a study on T cells of mothers and their children.

Sequencing input: blood. These receptors all stem from a boy younger than 18 in good health.

The chain joins TRBV9 to TRBJ2-4, with D possibly called TRBD1 or TRBD2 (6 bases each). The length of the CDR3 is 16 residues. V lost 0 bases and J lost 0, with 10 bases in between. Germline V gene data show CDR1 as SGDLS and CDR2 as YYNGEE. This CDR3 reads CASSVGGGGAKNIQYF. Written as DNA, the CDR3 is TGTGCCAGCAGCGTAGGAGGAGGGGGAGCCAAAAACATTCAGTACTTC.

The chain uses TRBV7-9 and TRBJ2-5, with TRBD2 matching 10 bases. The DNA end is more similar to TRBJ2-7, so the J call may be wrong. The CDR3 has 15 amino acids. Germline V CDR1 and CDR2: SEHNR, FQNEAQ (reference sequence). CDR3 amino acids: CASSFLAGALREQYF. As DNA, the CDR3 is TGTGCCAGCAGCTTCCTAGCGGGAGCTCTCCGCGAGCAGTACTTC.

This clonotype was seen only a few times. The gene calls are TRBV28 and TRBJ1-1, with 8 bases lining up with TRBD1. The trim removed 9 bases at V and 9 bases at J, leaving 18 bases unmatched. CDR1 is MDHEN and CDR2 is SYDVKM in the germline V gene. The length of the CDR3 is 15 residues. The CDR3 coding sequence is TGTGCCAGTAGTCTTGTTGCAGGGGGCTTGGCGAAAGCTTTCTTT. This sequence encodes CASSLVAGGLAKAFF.

With respect to this clonotype: Without the conserved terminal phenylalanine or tryptophan, this CDR3 likely stems from a read error. CDR3 amino acids: CASSQGTGGRAYGYTL. The CDR3 region has the DNA TGCGCCAGCAGCCAAGGGACAGGGGGCCGGGCCTATGGCTACACCCTC. J is TRBJ1-2 and V is TRBV4-1, with 11 bases that match TRBD1. The length of the CDR3 is 16 residues. V trimming: 1 base; J trimming: 4 bases; junction bases outside the gene matches: 5. Germline loops: CDR1 MGHRA, CDR2 YSYEKL.

This clonotype came up a few times. This sequence joins TRBV7-2 and TRBJ1-3, with 7 bases that match TRBD1. Germline CDR1 is SGHTA and CDR2 is FQGNSA. This CDR3 is 14 amino acids long. The junction had 1 base not matched to a gene; V was cut back by 3 bases and J by 2 bases. The CDR3 DNA follows: TGTGCCAGCAGCTTCGGGACAGCTGGAAACACCATATATTTT. Translating it yields CASSFGTAGNTIYF.